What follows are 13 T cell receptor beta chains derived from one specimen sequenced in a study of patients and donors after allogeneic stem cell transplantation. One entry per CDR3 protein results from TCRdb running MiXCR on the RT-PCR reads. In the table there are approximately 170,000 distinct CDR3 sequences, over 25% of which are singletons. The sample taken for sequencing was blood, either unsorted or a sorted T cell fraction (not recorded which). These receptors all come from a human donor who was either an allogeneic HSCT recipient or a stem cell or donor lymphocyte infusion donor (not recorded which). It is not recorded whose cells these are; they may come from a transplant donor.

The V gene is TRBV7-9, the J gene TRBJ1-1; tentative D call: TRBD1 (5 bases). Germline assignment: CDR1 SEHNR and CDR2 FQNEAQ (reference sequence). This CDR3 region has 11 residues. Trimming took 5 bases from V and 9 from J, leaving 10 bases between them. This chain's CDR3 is CASSARQKAFF. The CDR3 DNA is TGTGCCAGCAGCGCCCGACAGAAAGCTTTCTTT.

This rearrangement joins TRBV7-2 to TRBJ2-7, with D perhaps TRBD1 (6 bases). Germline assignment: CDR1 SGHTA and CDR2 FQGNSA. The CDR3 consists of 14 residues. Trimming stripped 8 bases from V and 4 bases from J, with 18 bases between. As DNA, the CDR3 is TGTGCCAGCGGAAATTCACGGGGACAATACGAGCAGTACTTC. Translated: CASGNSRGQYEQYF.

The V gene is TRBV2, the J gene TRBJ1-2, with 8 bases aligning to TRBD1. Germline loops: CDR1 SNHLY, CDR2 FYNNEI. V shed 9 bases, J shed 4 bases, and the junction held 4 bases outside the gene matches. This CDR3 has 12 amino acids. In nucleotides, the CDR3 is TGTGCCAGAGGACAGGGCGGCTATGGCTACACCTTC. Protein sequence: CARGQGGYGYTF. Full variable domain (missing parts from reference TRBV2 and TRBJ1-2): EPEVTQTPSHQVTQMGQEVILRCVPISNHLYFYWYRQILGQKVEFLVSFYNNEISEKSEIFDDQFSVERPDGSNFTLKIRSTKLEDSAMYFCARGQGGYGYTFGSGTRLTVV.

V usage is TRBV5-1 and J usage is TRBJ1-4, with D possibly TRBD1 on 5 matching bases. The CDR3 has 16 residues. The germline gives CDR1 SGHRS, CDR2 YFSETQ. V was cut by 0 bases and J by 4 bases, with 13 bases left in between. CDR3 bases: TGCGCCAGCAGCTTGGCCCCCCGACAGCTTAATGAAAAACTGTTTTTT. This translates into CASSLAPRQLNEKLFF.

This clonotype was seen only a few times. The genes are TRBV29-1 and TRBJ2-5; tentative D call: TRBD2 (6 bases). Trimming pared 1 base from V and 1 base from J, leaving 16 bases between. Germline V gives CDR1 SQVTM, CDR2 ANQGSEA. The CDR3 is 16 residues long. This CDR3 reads CSVEVYGRGFQETQYF. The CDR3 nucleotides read TGCAGCGTTGAAGTTTATGGTCGGGGGTTCCAAGAGACCCAGTACTTC. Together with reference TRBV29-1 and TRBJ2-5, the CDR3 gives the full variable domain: SAVISQKPSRDICQRGTSLTIQCQVDSQVTMMFWYRQQPGQSLTLIATANQGSEATYESGFVIDKFPISRPNLTFSTLTVSNMSPEDSSIYLCSVEVYGRGFQETQYFGPGTRLLVL.

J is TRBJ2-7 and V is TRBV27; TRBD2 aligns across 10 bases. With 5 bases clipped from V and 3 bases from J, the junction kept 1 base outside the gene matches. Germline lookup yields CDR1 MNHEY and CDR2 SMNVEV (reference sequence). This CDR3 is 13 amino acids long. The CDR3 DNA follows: TGTGCCAGCAGTGTAGCGGGGGGCTACGAGCAGTACTTC. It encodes CASSVAGGYEQYF.

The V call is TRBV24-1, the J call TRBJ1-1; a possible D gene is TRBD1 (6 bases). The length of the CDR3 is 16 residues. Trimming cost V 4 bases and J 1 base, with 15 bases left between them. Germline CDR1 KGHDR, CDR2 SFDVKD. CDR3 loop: CATSDRTAEGNTEAFF. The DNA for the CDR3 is TGTGCCACCAGTGACAGGACAGCCGAAGGGAACACTGAAGCTTTCTTT.

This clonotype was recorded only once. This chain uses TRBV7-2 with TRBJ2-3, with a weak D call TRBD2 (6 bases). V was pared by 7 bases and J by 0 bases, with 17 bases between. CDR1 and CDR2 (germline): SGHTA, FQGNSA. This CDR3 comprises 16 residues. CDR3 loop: CASTTGTSGSTDTQYF. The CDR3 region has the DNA TGTGCCAGCACCACCGGCACGAGCGGGAGCACAGATACGCAGTATTTT.

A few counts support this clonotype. CDR3: CASSLSVSNQPQHF. The DNA for the CDR3 is TGTGCCAGCAGCTTGTCGGTTAGCAATCAGCCCCAGCATTTT. The V gene is TRBV5-5, the J gene TRBJ1-5; D is undetermined. The CDR3 consists of 14 residues. Trimming stripped 1 base from V and 0 bases from J, with 5 bases between. Germline assignment: CDR1 SGHKS and CDR2 YYEKEE (reference sequence).

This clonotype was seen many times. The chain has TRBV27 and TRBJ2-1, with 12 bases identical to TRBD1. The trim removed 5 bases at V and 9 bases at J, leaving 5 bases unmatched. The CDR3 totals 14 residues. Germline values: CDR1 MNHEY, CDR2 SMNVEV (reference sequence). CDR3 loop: CASSRDRGQGEQFF. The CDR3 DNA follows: TGTGCCAGCAGTCGGGACAGGGGGCAGGGTGAGCAGTTCTTC.

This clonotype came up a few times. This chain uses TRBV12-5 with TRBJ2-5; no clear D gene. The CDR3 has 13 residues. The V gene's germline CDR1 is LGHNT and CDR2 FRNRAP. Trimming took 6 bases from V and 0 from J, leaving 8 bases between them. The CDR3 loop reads CASGDIHQETQYF. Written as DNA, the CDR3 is TGTGCTAGTGGCGACATTCACCAAGAGACCCAGTACTTC.

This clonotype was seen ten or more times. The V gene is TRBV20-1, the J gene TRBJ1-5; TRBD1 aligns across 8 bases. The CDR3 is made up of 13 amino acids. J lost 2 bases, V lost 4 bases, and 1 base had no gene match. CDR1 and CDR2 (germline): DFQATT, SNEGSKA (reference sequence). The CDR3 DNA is TGCAGTGCTAAGGACAGGGGCAATCAGCCCCAGCATTTT. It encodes CSAKDRGNQPQHF.

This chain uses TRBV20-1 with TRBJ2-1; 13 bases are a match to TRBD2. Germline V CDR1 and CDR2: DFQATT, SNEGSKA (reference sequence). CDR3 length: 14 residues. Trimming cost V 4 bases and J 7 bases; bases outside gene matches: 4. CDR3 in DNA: TGCAGTGCTAAGGGACTAGCGGGACTTAATGAGCAGTTCTTC. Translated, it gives CSAKGLAGLNEQFF.